This T cell receptor beta chain was captured by sequencing in a study of blood T cell repertoires in COVID-19. Study-level background: There were acute and convalescent COVID-19 samples, and they came from the United States, Italy and Spain. The cDNA or gDNA used as material had been derived from T cells, B-cell-depleted T cells, or PBMCs.

In the original analysis: Estimated nucleated cell counts came from reference gene primer amplification. This table comes from immunoSEQ multiplex PCR, and its TCRdb copy is limited to in-frame clones, with some not included. Clonal size and the V and J genes are those of that table, whereas D and trimming came from the DNA. The sample lists roughly 78,000 clones; nearly 90% were seen once. The CDR3 covers 13 residues. The junction had 3 bases not matched to a gene; V was cut back by 11 bases and J by 1 base. Germline V gene lookup returns CDR1 SGHAT and CDR2 FQNNGV. The gene calls are TRBV11-2 and TRBJ2-2; 8 nucleotides agree with TRBD1. The sample taken for sequencing was peripheral blood. This receptor was obtained from a man aged 50 to 59 with acute or convalescent COVID-19. The CDR3 is CAQGAKNTGELFF. Here the CDR3 DNA reads TGTGCCCAGGGGGCCAAGAACACCGGGGAGCTGTTTTTT.